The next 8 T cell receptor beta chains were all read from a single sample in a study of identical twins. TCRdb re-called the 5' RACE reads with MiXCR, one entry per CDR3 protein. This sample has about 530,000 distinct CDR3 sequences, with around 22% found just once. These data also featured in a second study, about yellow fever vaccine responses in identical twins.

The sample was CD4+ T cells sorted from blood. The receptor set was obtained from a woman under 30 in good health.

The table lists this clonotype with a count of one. The DNA of the CDR3 is TGCGCCAGCAGCCTCGGGACCGTTATCGTCTCTGGGGCCAACGTCCTGACTTTC. It is translated as CASSLGTVIVSGANVLTF. The chain is built from TRBV5-1 and TRBJ2-6; D tentatively reads TRBD1 or TRBD2 (5 bases each). The germline V gene encodes CDR1 SGHRS and CDR2 YFSETQ. The CDR3 loop spans 18 amino acids. Between the trimmed V and J ends, which lost 4 bases and 0 bases, there was a span of 17 bases.

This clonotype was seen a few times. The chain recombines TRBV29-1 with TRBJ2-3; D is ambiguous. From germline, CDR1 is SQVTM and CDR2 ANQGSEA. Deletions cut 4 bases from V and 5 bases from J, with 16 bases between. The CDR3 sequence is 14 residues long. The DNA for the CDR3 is TGCAGCGTTGCCTTCGGGCCTCCGGGAGATACGCAGTATTTT. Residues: CSVAFGPPGDTQYF.

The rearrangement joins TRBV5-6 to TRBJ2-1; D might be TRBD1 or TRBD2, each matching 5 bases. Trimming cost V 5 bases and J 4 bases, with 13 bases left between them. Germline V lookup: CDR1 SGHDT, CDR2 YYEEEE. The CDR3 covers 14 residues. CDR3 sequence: CASRQPGRYNEQFF. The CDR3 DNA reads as TGTGCCAGCAGGCAACCGGGGCGTTACAATGAGCAGTTCTTC.

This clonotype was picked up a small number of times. The CDR3 DNA follows: TGTGCCAGCAGCCCTTGGGACGGGGAGCTGGATGAGCAGTTCTTC. This translates into CASSPWDGELDEQFF. The chain combines TRBV3-1 with TRBJ2-1, with D perhaps assigned TRBD1 or TRBD2 (5 bases each). The CDR3 is 15 amino acids. Trimming took 4 bases from V and 8 from J, leaving 18 bases between them. CDR1 is LGHDT, CDR2 YNNKEL, per germline (reference sequence).

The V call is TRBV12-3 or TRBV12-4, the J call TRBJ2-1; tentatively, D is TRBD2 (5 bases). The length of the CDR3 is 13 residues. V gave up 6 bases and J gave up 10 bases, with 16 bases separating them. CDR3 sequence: CASSPTRPGEQFF. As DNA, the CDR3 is TGTGCCAGCAGCCCCACTAGACCCGGGGAGCAGTTCTTC.

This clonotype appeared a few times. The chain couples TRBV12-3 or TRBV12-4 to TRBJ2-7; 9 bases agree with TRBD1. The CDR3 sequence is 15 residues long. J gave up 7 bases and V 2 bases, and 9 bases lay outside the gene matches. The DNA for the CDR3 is TGTGCCAGCAGTTTATTCGGGACAGGGATTGGGGAGCAGTACTTC. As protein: CASSLFGTGIGEQYF.

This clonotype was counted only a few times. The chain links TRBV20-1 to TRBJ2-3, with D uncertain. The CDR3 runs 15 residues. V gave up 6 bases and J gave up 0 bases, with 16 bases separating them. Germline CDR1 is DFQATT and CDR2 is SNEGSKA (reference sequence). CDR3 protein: CSAPASSRSTDTQYF. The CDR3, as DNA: TGCAGTGCCCCGGCGTCGAGTCGGAGCACAGATACGCAGTATTTT.

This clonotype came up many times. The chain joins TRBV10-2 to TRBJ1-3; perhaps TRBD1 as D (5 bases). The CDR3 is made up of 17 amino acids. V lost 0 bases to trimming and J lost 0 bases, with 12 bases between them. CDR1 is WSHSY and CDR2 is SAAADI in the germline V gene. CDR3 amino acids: CASSESWGLSSGNTIYF. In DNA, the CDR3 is TGCGCCAGCAGTGAGTCGTGGGGCCTGAGCTCTGGAAACACCATATATTTT.